The entry below describes one TCR beta chain. The germline V gene encodes CDR1 SGHRS and CDR2 YFSETQ. This CDR3 is built from 14 residues. The V segment lost 0 bases and the J segment 2 bases; nucleotides outside the gene matches: 1. The source of the sample is a study of radiotherapy plus CTLA-4 blockade in lung cancer. Some clones are missing from TCRdb's copy, which holds only in-frame ones; the method was immunoSEQ multiplex PCR. This sample has 65,000 to 90,000 clones, with about 87% found just once. The sequencing used peripheral blood, collected from a patient treated with radiotherapy plus ipilimumab. The rearrangement links TRBV5-1 to TRBJ2-5; 7 bases line up with TRBD1. The TCR originated in a human donor with non-small cell lung cancer who had stable disease on radiotherapy plus ipilimumab. The CDR3 nucleotides read TGCGCCAGCAGCTTGGGGGGACAGCAAGAGACCCAGTACTTC. Amino acids: CASSLGGQQETQYF.